This T cell receptor beta chain was identified during a study of blood T cell repertoires in COVID-19 (dated by TCRdb to the early 2020s). A note on the overall study: The collaborator samples originated in the United States, Italy and Spain and spanned the acute and convalescent phases of COVID-19. The prospective study material was composed of cDNA or gDNA derived from T cells, B-cell-depleted T cells, or PBMCs. Deeply sampled blood TCRbeta repertoires from subjects exposed to, actively infected with, or recovered from COVID-19 were included in the dataset. The repertoires were released in a freely available public database meant as a resource for research on the immune response to SARS-CoV-2. Samples came from the ongoing ImmuneRACE study (first 160 participants) plus 1,254 subjects from 6 global collaborators. A de-identified subject ID, COVID-19 status, age in years and sex were almost always included in the sample metadata. Where available, HLA class I and class II types were taken from metadata supplied by the sample provider and were not determined by assay-based typing. On the study overall, not on this receptor specifically: The quantity of clinical and demographic metadata differed by source and by participant and was supplied without curation.

TCRbeta CDR3 regions were amplified from genomic DNA using the immunoSEQ Assay, a bias-controlled multiplex PCR. As for the original processing: Nucleated cell counts per sample were estimated from amplification of reference gene primers within the assay. To quantify the absolute abundance of each unique TCRbeta CDR3 rearrangement, sequence reads were collapsed and filtered. Productive Simpson clonality was computed per sample as the square root of Simpson's diversity index over productive rearrangements. TCRdb limited this immuneACCESS table to in-frame rearrangements with V and J called. A share of clones is missing; checked studies link under half to unresolved V genes, and the rest is unexplained. Clonal size and the V and J genes are those of that table, whereas D and trimming came from the DNA. The sample contains fewer than 350,000 clones, approximately 84% of them found a single time. The top ten clonotypes cover roughly 2.1% of the sample.

Sequences ENHRY (CDR1) and SYGVKD (CDR2) are obtained from the germline V gene. The CDR3 goes from the cysteine to the phenylalanine over 14 residues. The kept DNA is CDR3 alone, 42 bases in frame from the first base. Germline trimming amounts to 6 bases on V and 0 bases on J, with 5 as the count of junction bases outside the gene matches. A second Seattle source provided samples from volunteer blood donors who had recovered from COVID-19. Collaborating institutions collected whole blood in K2EDTA tubes following their own protocols. For TCRbeta analysis, collaborators shipped samples in one of three forms: frozen whole blood, isolated PBMCs, or DNA extracted from either of those sample types. As regards this clone: The target of this receptor is not known. Base quality data are lacking; no much larger clone is found one base away.

This TCR was sampled from a woman younger than 45 who had recovered from COVID-19. Sequenced: peripheral blood. The chain was built from TRBV10-3 and TRBJ2-7; TRBD2 agrees with 7 junctional bases. The DNA sequence is given as TGTGCCATCAGCCGGGAGGTTAGCTCCTACGAGCAGTACTTC. The translation is CAISREVSSYEQYF.